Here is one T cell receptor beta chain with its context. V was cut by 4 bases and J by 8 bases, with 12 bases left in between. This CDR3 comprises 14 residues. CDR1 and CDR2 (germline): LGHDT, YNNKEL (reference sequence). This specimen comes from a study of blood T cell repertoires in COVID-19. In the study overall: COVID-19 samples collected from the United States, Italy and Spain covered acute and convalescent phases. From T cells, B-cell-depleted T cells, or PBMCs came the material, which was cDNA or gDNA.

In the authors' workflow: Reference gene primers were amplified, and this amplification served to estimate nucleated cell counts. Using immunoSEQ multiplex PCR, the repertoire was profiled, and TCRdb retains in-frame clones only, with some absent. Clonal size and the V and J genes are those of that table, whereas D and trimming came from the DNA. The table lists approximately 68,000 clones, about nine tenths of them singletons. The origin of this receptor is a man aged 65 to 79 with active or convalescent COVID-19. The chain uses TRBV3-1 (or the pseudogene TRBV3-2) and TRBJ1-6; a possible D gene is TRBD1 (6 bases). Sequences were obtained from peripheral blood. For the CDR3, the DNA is TGTGCCAGCAGCCCCACAGGGTTTGATTCACCCCTCCACTTT. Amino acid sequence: CASSPTGFDSPLHF.